Listed below are T cell receptor beta chains from one sample, sequenced in a study of CD4 T cell repertoires in COVID-19. Method: immunoSEQ multiplex PCR; TCRdb's copy keeps in-frame clones and lacks some. The profile shows under 750 clones, over 20% of them singletons. For these receptors, no antigen is known. The sequencing here drew on memory CD4+ T cells, cultured in vitro, taken after recovery from COVID-19. The receptor set was obtained from a human donor who had COVID-19. The CDR3 runs from the conserved cysteine through the conserved F or W. A D gene is named only where the DNA matches it firmly. Some rows have no size entry. The others give once, few or many, or a class for an expanded clone.

>NA|NA|15|TRBJ1-2|TRBV24-1
TGTGCCACCAGTGATTTGCGGGCGGATAGGGATGGCTACACCTTC
CATSDLRADRDGYTF
>NA|NA|16|TRBJ2-3|TRBV11-2
TGTGCCAGCAGCTTAAAGGGGGGCCAGAGGACAGATACGCAGTATTTT
CASSLKGGQRTDTQYF
>NA|NA|15|TRBJ1-5|TRBV19
TGTGCCAGTAGTATGCTGGGGGTTAGCAATCAGCCCCAGCATTTT
CASSMLGVSNQPQHF
>NA|NA|15|TRBJ1-1|TRBV30
TGTGCCAGAGCGGTGGGGAATCGAGGGAACACTGAAGCTTTCTTT
CARAVGNRGNTEAFF
>NA|medium-sized|14|TRBJ1-2|TRBV21-1
TGTGCCAGCAGCTGGGGACAGGGTGACTATGGCTACACCTTC
CASSWGQGDYGYTF
>NA|few|15|TRBJ1-3|TRBV5-1
TGCGCCAGCAGCCAGGACATCTACTCTGGAAACACCATATATTTT
CASSQDIYSGNTIYF
>NA|few|13|TRBJ1-2|TRBV3-1/TRBV3-2
TGTGCCAGCAGCCAAGGCGCTAACTATGGCTACACCTTC
CASSQGANYGYTF
>NA|NA|15|TRBJ1-1|TRBV18
TGTGCCAGCTCACCACCGAGGGCCAGGGACACTGAAGCTTTCTTT
CASSPPRARDTEAFF
>TRBD1|medium-sized|16|TRBJ2-3|TRBV6-6
TGTGCCAGCAGGCCTCGCGTGGGACAGAGCACAGATACGCAGTATTTT
CASRPRVGQSTDTQYF
>NA|NA|13|TRBJ2-5|TRBV5-5
TGTGCCAGCAGCCCAACCTACGACAGGTTTTTTTACTTC
CASSPTYDRFFYF
>NA|NA|11|TRBJ1-1|TRBV10-3
TGTGCGGGGGGGGGCTCTAATGAAGCTTTCTTT
CAGGGSNEAFF
>NA|NA|15|TRBJ2-2|TRBV7-9
TGTGCCAGCAGCCCAAAGACAGCATATACCGGGGAGCTGTTTTTT
CASSPKTAYTGELFF
>NA|NA|13|TRBJ1-1|TRBV7-9
TGTGCCAGCAGCTCCCGCCGGGAGGTTGAAGCTTTCTTT
CASSSRREVEAFF
>NA|NA|14|TRBJ2-3|TRBV5-1
TGCGCCAGCAGCTTGGTAGCAGCTACAGATACGCAGTATTTT
CASSLVAATDTQYF
>NA|medium-sized|14|TRBJ1-6|TRBV7-6
TGTGCCAGCAGCTTAGGGACCCTTAATTCACCCCTCCACTTT
CASSLGTLNSPLHF
>NA|medium-sized|13|TRBJ1-1|TRBV6-5
TGTGCCAGCAGTCCCGGGGGGGGCACTGAAGCTTTCTTT
CASSPGGGTEAFF
>NA|few|10|TRBJ1-1|TRBV12-2
TGTGCAACCCGCGGTTTAGGCGCTTTCTTT
CATRGLGAFF
>NA|medium-sized|13|TRBJ1-1|TRBV14
TGTGCCAGCAGCCTCTACAGGAACACTGAAGCTTTCTTT
CASSLYRNTEAFF
>NA|NA|16|TRBJ1-4|TRBV15
TGTGCCACCAGCAGGGGCGTTTTCCAGGAACGTGAAAAACTGTTTTTT
CATSRGVFQEREKLFF
>NA|NA|13|TRBJ1-2|TRBV6-5
TGTGCCAGCAGTAGGGGGGGAAACTATGGCTACACCTTC
CASSRGGNYGYTF
>NA|medium-sized|15|TRBJ2-7|TRBV27
TGTGCCAGCAGCCCACTAGGGATCAGCTCCTACGAGCAGTACTTC
CASSPLGISSYEQYF
>NA|NA|18|TRBJ1-6|TRBV5-1
TGCGCCAGCAGCTTGGAAGGCGGGGGCGGGGCGGGTAATTCACCCCTCCACTTT
CASSLEGGGGAGNSPLHF
>NA|medium-sized|12|TRBJ1-2|TRBV5-4
TGTGCCAGCAGCACGAGGGGGGCTGGCTACACCTTC
CASSTRGAGYTF
>NA|NA|16|TRBJ1-6|TRBV10-3
TGTGCCATCAGTCGCGGGTTGGAATCCTATAATTCACCCCTCCACTTT
CAISRGLESYNSPLHF
>NA|NA|11|TRBJ2-2|TRBV6-5
TGTGCCAGCAAGAACACCGGGGAGCTGTTTTTT
CASKNTGELFF
>NA|medium-sized|12|TRBJ2-7|TRBV7-6
TGTGCCAGCAGCCGAGGCCAGGGGGAGCAGTACTTC
CASSRGQGEQYF
>NA|medium-sized|14|TRBJ1-2|TRBV7-9
TGTGCCAGCAGCTTAGGTTCGACGCCCCTCGGCTACACCTTC
CASSLGSTPLGYTF
>TRBD2|NA|15|TRBJ2-1|TRBV5-4
TGTGCCAGCAGTTCAGGACTAGTGTCCTACAATGAGCAGTTCTTC
CASSSGLVSYNEQFF
>TRBD1|few|13|TRBJ1-6|TRBV6-5
TGTGCCAGCAGTTCAGGGGGTGGTTCACCCCTCCACTTT
CASSSGGGSPLHF
>NA|NA|12|TRBJ1-1|TRBV7-9
TGTGCCAGCAGCTCGGACGGGACTGAAGCTTTCTTT
CASSSDGTEAFF
>TRBD1|medium-sized|14|TRBJ2-5|TRBV7-6
TGTGCCAGCAGCTTGAGACAGGGACAAGAGACCCAGTACTTC
CASSLRQGQETQYF
>NA|NA|15|TRBJ1-5|TRBV10-3
TGTGCCATCAGTCCTGGGGAGGGAAGAGTTCAGCCCCAGCATTTT
CAISPGEGRVQPQHF
>TRBD2|large|17|TRBJ2-5|TRBV5-8
TGTGCCAGCAGCAGGAGCCCCTCTAGCGGGGGGCAAGAGACCCAGTACTTC
CASSRSPSSGGQETQYF
>NA|medium-sized|14|TRBJ1-2|TRBV2
TGTGCCAGCAGTGTTGCAGGGCTCGCGTATGGCTACACCTTC
CASSVAGLAYGYTF
>NA|medium-sized|17|TRBJ1-5|TRBV6-4
TGTGCCAGCAGTCGGACAGCGCGGGACACTGACATTCAGCCCCAGCATTTT
CASSRTARDTDIQPQHF
>NA|large|13|TRBJ1-1|TRBV12-3/TRBV12-4
TGTGCCAGCAGTTTTTTGTACGGCAGGGAAGCTTTCTTT
CASSFLYGREAFF
>TRBD2|NA|19|TRBJ2-2|TRBV27
TGTGCCAGCTGTTGGGCACACGGCGGGACTAGCGGGACGTCCCGGGGAGCTGTTTTT
CASCWAHGGTSGTSRGAVF
>TRBD1|large|13|TRBJ1-1|TRBV3-1/TRBV3-2
TGTGCCAGCACCAGTCGACAGGGCGCTGAAGCTTTCTTT
CASTSRQGAEAFF
>NA|few|15|TRBJ1-6|TRBV3-1/TRBV3-2
TGTGCCAGCAGCCAAGCGCGGGGAGGTAATTCACCCCTCCACTTT
CASSQARGGNSPLHF
>NA|NA|16|TRBJ2-2|TRBV14
TGTGCCAGCAGCCACTCCAAGGGCAGGAGAGTCGGGGAGCTGTTTTTT
CASSHSKGRRVGELFF
>NA|medium-sized|12|TRBJ1-1|TRBV7-9
TGTGCCAGCCACGCGAGGAACACTGAAGCTTTCTTT
CASHARNTEAFF
>NA|few|13|TRBJ2-1|TRBV7-2
TGTGCCAGCAGCCCCCCCAAGAGGAATGAGCAGTTCTTC
CASSPPKRNEQFF
>TRBD2|NA|14|TRBJ2-7|TRBV5-6
TGTGCCAGCAGCTGGGGGGGTCGTATCTACGAGCAGTACTTC
CASSWGGRIYEQYF
>NA|NA|13|TRBJ2-1|TRBV7-6
TGTGCCAGCAGCTTAGCTCCTACCTATGAGCAGTTCTTC
CASSLAPTYEQFF